What follows are 21 T cell receptor beta chains derived from one specimen sequenced in a study of T cell changes during pregnancy in multiple sclerosis. Some clones are missing from TCRdb's copy, which holds only in-frame ones; the method was immunoSEQ multiplex PCR. This table has roughly 60,000 clones, about 92% appearing once. Sequences were derived from peripheral blood, sampled in the second trimester of pregnancy. These receptors all stem from a female donor in good health, enrolled as a control in a pregnancy study.

The J gene is TRBJ2-1, the V gene TRBV29-1, with D perhaps matching TRBD2 (6 bases). Deletions cut 6 bases from V and 4 bases from J, with 22 bases between. This CDR3 is built from 16 residues. The germline V gene has CDR1 SQVTM and CDR2 ANQGSEA. The CDR3, as DNA: TGCAGCGTCGATAAAACCGGGACTGCTTTTTACAATGAGCAGTTCTTC. Protein product: CSVDKTGTAFYNEQFF.

This chain links TRBV5-1 with TRBJ1-5; D perhaps matches TRBD1 (6 bases). Trimming took off 0 bases at V and 1 base at J, with 8 bases between the two ends. Germline CDR1 and CDR2: SGHRS and YFSETQ. This CDR3 comprises 15 residues. The CDR3 DNA follows: TGCGCCAGCAGCTTGGAGGGGGTAAGCAATCAGCCCCAGCATTTT. The encoded protein is CASSLEGVSNQPQHF.

The chain joins TRBV6-1 to TRBJ1-4, with D possibly TRBD1 on 6 matching bases. Germline CDR1 MNHNS, CDR2 SASEGT. The CDR3 contains 15 residues. Trimming removed 6 bases from V and 8 bases from J, with 19 bases in between. CDR3: CASSKHRDTGEKLFF. In DNA, the CDR3 is TGTGCCAGCAGCAAACACCGGGACACGGGGGAAAAACTGTTTTTT.

The CDR3 nucleotides read TGTGCCAGTAGGAGCAGCGGGGGGGGGCCTTATGGCTACACCTTC. It encodes CASRSSGGGPYGYTF. The chain recombines TRBV19 with TRBJ1-2; tentative D call: TRBD1 (6 bases). This CDR3 is built from 15 residues. V lost 6 bases and J lost 5, with 19 bases in between. Per germline, CDR1 LNHDA and CDR2 SQIVND (reference sequence). Full variable domain (outside the CDR3, taken from reference TRBV19 and TRBJ1-2): DGGITQSPKYLFRKEGQNVTLSCEQNLNHDAMYWYRQDPGQGLRLIYYSQIVNDFQKGDIAEGYSVSREKKESFPLTVTSAQKNPTAFYLCASRSSGGGPYGYTFGSGTRLTVV.

This clone occurred once. The chain couples TRBV5-1 to TRBJ2-7; tentatively, D is TRBD1 (5 bases). Trimming removed 5 bases at V and 6 bases at J, with 18 bases between. The CDR3 consists of 14 residues. CDR1 is SGHRS, CDR2 YFSETQ, per germline. The CDR3 DNA sequence: TGCGCCAGCAGGCGGTCTTTTGGGGCCGGCGAGCAGTACTTC. Translating gives CASRRSFGAGEQYF.

The chain is built from TRBV29-1 and TRBJ1-2; 11 bases are a match to TRBD1. CDR3 length: 15 residues. Germline trimming cut 3 bases from V and 3 bases from J; bases unmatched to any gene: 6. Germline CDR1 SQVTM, CDR2 ANQGSEA. The CDR3 spells CSVDGDRGSDYGYTF. DNA for the CDR3: TGCAGCGTTGACGGGGACAGGGGGTCTGACTATGGCTACACCTTC. Based on the CDR3 plus reference TRBV29-1 and TRBJ1-2, the full variable domain is SAVISQKPSRDICQRGTSLTIQCQVDSQVTMMFWYRQQPGQSLTLIATANQGSEATYESGFVIDKFPISRPNLTFSTLTVSNMSPEDSSIYLCSVDGDRGSDYGYTFGSGTRLTVV.

The chain recombines TRBV27 with TRBJ2-5; weak D call: TRBD2 (7 bases). V gave up 6 bases and J gave up 2 bases, with 16 bases separating them. The CDR3 is 15 residues long. CDR1 MNHEY and CDR2 SMNVEV come from the germline V gene (reference sequence). For the CDR3, the DNA is TGTGCCAGCAGGACGGAAGGGGGGGGACAAGAGACCCAGTACTTC. The encoded protein is CASRTEGGGQETQYF.

The V call is TRBV9, the J call TRBJ1-6; TRBD1 agrees at 7 bases. This CDR3 has 14 residues. Germline V lookup: CDR1 SGDLS, CDR2 YYNGEE. The V segment lost 2 bases and the J segment 10 bases; nucleotides outside the gene matches: 6. The CDR3 is CASSVRTGESPLHF. The CDR3 DNA follows: TGTGCCAGCAGCGTCCGGACAGGAGAATCACCCCTCCACTTT.

The V gene is TRBV11-2, the J gene TRBJ2-5; a possible D gene is TRBD1 (5 bases). CDR1 is SGHAT, CDR2 FQNNGV, per germline. V lost 2 bases and J lost 6, with 10 bases in between. This CDR3 has 13 residues. The CDR3 loop reads CASSLIRVQTQYF. The CDR3 DNA is TGTGCCAGCAGCTTAATCAGGGTCCAGACCCAGTACTTC.

The chain employs TRBV5-1 and TRBJ2-3; 10 positions agree with TRBD2. Germline V lookup: CDR1 SGHRS, CDR2 YFSETQ. V lost 5 bases and J lost 1; bases outside the gene matches: 4. CDR3 size: 15 residues. The chain's CDR3 is CASRRGTSGTDTQYF. CDR3 bases: TGCGCCAGCAGACGGGGGACTAGCGGCACAGATACGCAGTATTTT. Drawing the rest from reference TRBV5-1 and TRBJ2-3, the complete variable domain is KAGVTQTPRYLIKTRGQQVTLSCSPISGHRSVSWYQQTPGQGLQFLFEYFSETQRNKGNFPGRFSGRQFSNSRSEMNVSTLELGDSALYLCASRRGTSGTDTQYFGPGTRLTVL.

The chain couples TRBV6-5 to TRBJ2-7; 12 nucleotides match TRBD2. The CDR3 has 15 residues. Trimming took 0 bases from V and 4 from J; bases not matched to a gene: 1. Germline CDR1 and CDR2: MNHEY and SVGAGI. CDR3 nucleotides: TGTGCCAGCAGTTACTCGACTAGCGGGAGTTACGAGCAGTACTTC. Translated, it gives CASSYSTSGSYEQYF.

This clone was seen only once. The chain uses TRBV20-1 and TRBJ1-2; D call uncertain. The CDR3 is 11 amino acids. CDR1 DFQATT and CDR2 SNEGSKA come from the germline V gene (reference sequence). V was cut by 0 bases and J by 10 bases, with 9 bases left in between. CDR3 amino acids: CSAREARDYTF. In DNA, the CDR3 is TGCAGTGCTAGAGAGGCCCGGGACTACACCTTC.

J is TRBJ1-1 and V is TRBV7-9; 9 bases fit TRBD1. The CDR3 consists of 16 residues. Per the germline V gene, CDR1 is SEHNR and CDR2 is FQNEAQ (reference sequence). V shed 4 bases, J shed 2 bases, and the junction held 8 bases outside the gene matches. The CDR3 here is CASSSRMGQGNTEAFF. CDR3 DNA sequence: TGTGCCAGCAGCTCCAGGATGGGACAGGGAAACACTGAAGCTTTCTTT.

This chain connects TRBV15 to TRBJ1-5; D possibly corresponds to TRBD1 (6 bases). V shed 0 bases and J shed 8 bases, with 11 bases lying between them. In germline, CDR1 is LNHNV, CDR2 YYDKDF (reference sequence). CDR3 length: 14 amino acids. CDR3 nucleotides: TGTGCCACCAGCAGAGACAGGACAGTTGAGCCCCAGCATTTT. It codes for CATSRDRTVEPQHF.

With respect to this clone: This CDR3 is also generated by other DNA sequences in the sample. The V call is TRBV20-1, the J call TRBJ2-7; maybe TRBD2 (5 bases). The CDR3 runs 11 residues. CDR1 DFQATT and CDR2 SNEGSKA come from the germline V gene (reference sequence). Trimming cost V 4 bases and J 3 bases, with 7 bases left between them. As DNA, the CDR3 is TGCAGTGCTACCAGCGGCTACGAGCAGTACTTC. This sequence encodes CSATSGYEQYF.

This chain's CDR3 is CASRGQNLYEQYF. CDR3 bases: TGTGCCAGCAGGGGACAGAATTTATACGAGCAGTACTTC. The chain links TRBV5-6 to TRBJ2-7; 7 bases align to TRBD1. The CDR3 runs 13 residues. From germline, CDR1 is SGHDT and CDR2 YYEEEE. Trimming removed 5 bases from V and 4 bases from J; junction bases left unmatched: 6. The variable domain in full, completed from reference TRBV5-6 and TRBJ2-7, reads DAGVTQSPTHLIKTRGQQVTLRCSPKSGHDTVSWYQQALGQGPQFIFQYYEEEERQRGNFPDRFSGHQFPNYSSELNVNALLLGDSALYLCASRGQNLYEQYFGPGTRLTVT.

V usage is TRBV4-1 and J usage is TRBJ2-7; tentatively, D is TRBD1 (5 bases). CDR3 length equals 14 residues. Trimming stripped 1 base from V and 7 bases from J, with 14 bases between. Per germline, CDR1 MGHRA and CDR2 YSYEKL. The CDR3 nucleotides read TGCGCCAGCAGCCAAGCTCCCCTCTCAGGGGAGCAGTACTTC. Residues: CASSQAPLSGEQYF.

This chain connects TRBV5-5 to TRBJ1-5, with D possibly matching TRBD1 (5 bases). CDR1 SGHKS and CDR2 YYEKEE come from the germline V gene (reference sequence). The CDR3 totals 14 residues. Trimming took off 0 bases at V and 3 bases at J, with 7 bases between the two ends. Written as DNA, the CDR3 is TGTGCCAGCAGCTTGGCAGGGAACAATCAGCCCCAGCATTTT. It specifies CASSLAGNNQPQHF. Filled out from reference TRBV5-5 and TRBJ1-5, the complete variable domain reads DAGVTQSPTHLIKTRGQQVTLRCSPISGHKSVSWYQQVLGQGPQFIFQYYEKEERGRGNFPDRFSARQFPNYSSELNVNALLLGDSALYLCASSLAGNNQPQHFGDGTRLSIL.

The V and J genes are TRBV18 and TRBJ2-1; TRBD2 matches at 8 bases. The CDR3 extends over 16 amino acids. V lost 6 bases, J lost 7 bases, and 14 bases stayed unmatched. CDR1 is KGHSH and CDR2 is LQKENI in the germline V gene. The CDR3: CASSLRSGGGQNEQFF. The DNA for the CDR3 is TGTGCCAGCTCCCTCCGTAGTGGCGGGGGGCAGAATGAGCAGTTCTTC.

The gene calls are TRBV27 and TRBJ1-1; 7 bases map to TRBD1. Germline lookup yields CDR1 MNHEY and CDR2 SMNVEV (reference sequence). V lost 1 base and J lost 4; bases outside the gene matches: 0. This CDR3 contains 13 residues. CDR3 residues: CASSLYRGTEAFF. The CDR3, as DNA: TGTGCCAGCAGTTTATACAGGGGCACTGAAGCTTTCTTT.

This sequence joins TRBV10-3 and TRBJ2-5, with 8 positions matching TRBD2. Germline CDR1 and CDR2: ENHRY and SYGVKD. J lost 4 bases, V lost 6 bases, and 7 bases had no gene match. This CDR3 has 14 amino acids. CDR3 coding DNA: TGTGCCATCAGCAGCTTAGCGGGAACAGAGACCCAGTACTTC. Its translation: CAISSLAGTETQYF.